Listed below are T cell receptor beta chains from one sample, sequenced in a study of blood T cell repertoires in COVID-19. TCRdb's copy holds only in-frame clones and misses some; the assay was immunoSEQ multiplex PCR. The table lists 200,000 to 300,000 clones, roughly 88% of them singletons. Sequenced sample: PBMCs or T cells enriched from blood (not recorded which). These receptors came from a woman aged 40-49 years with acute COVID-19. CDR3s include the opening cysteine and the closing phenylalanine or tryptophan. Fields, in order: D gene, V gene, clone size, J gene, CDR3 protein, CDR3 DNA. The D gene is left open where the match is weak. Rows may omit the clone size; those that give it use once, few, many or a size class.

>TRBD2|TRBV9|-|TRBJ2-1
CASSLGLAADEQFF
TGTGCCAGCAGCTTAGGACTAGCTGCGGATGAGCAGTTCTTC
>-|TRBV4-1|-|TRBJ1-5
CASSQGSQPQHF
TGCGCCAGCAGCCAAGGGAGCCAGCCCCAGCATTTT
>TRBD2|TRBV9|once|TRBJ2-1
CASSPGTSMPYNEQFF
TGTGCCAGCAGCCCTGGGACTAGCATGCCCTACAATGAGCAGTTCTTC
>TRBD2|TRBV18|-|TRBJ2-5
CASSRSLSGSLETQYF
TGTGCCAGCTCTAGGTCCCTAAGCGGGAGCCTAGAGACCCAGTACTTC
>TRBD1|TRBV2|-|TRBJ2-2
CASSARQGASGELFF
TGTGCCAGCAGTGCTAGACAGGGGGCGTCGGGGGAGCTGTTTTTT
>TRBD1|TRBV5-1|once|TRBJ1-1
CASSLTAGGEAFF
TGCGCCAGCAGCTTAACCGCAGGGGGTGAAGCTTTCTTT
>-|TRBV2|-|TRBJ1-3
CASRSPRVTWGNTIYF
TGTGCCAGCAGATCCCCCAGGGTAACATGGGGAAACACCATATATTTT
>-|TRBV7-2|-|TRBJ1-6
CASSLVQGSGPLHF
TGTGCCAGCAGCTTAGTGCAGGGTAGCGGACCCCTCCACTTT
>TRBD2|TRBV7-9|-|TRBJ2-3
CASSLALAGGASGTDTQYF
TGTGCCAGCAGCTTAGCACTAGCGGGAGGTGCCAGTGGCACAGATACGCAGTATTTT
>TRBD1|TRBV9|-|TRBJ1-2
CASSESGTGDKTDYGYTF
TGTGCCAGCAGCGAATCCGGGACAGGGGATAAAACGGACTATGGCTACACCTTC
>-|TRBV5-1|-|TRBJ1-4
CASSPLRQSNEKLFF
TGCGCCAGCAGCCCCCTAAGACAGTCTAATGAAAAACTGTTTTTT
>TRBD1|TRBV19|-|TRBJ2-7
CASSVRTGDNGEQYF
TGTGCCAGTAGTGTGAGGACAGGGGACAACGGCGAGCAGTACTTC
>TRBD1|TRBV19|-|TRBJ2-2
CASETNGQGFMENTGELFF
TGTGCCAGCGAAACCAACGGACAGGGATTTATGGAGAACACCGGGGAGCTGTTTTTT
>TRBD1|TRBV19|-|TRBJ1-2
CASSNDRGGYTF
TGTGCCAGTAGCAACGACAGGGGTGGCTACACCTTC
>-|TRBV29-1|-|TRBJ2-3
CSVPGSGTDTQYF
TGCAGCGTTCCGGGCAGCGGTACAGATACGCAGTATTTT
>-|TRBV20-1|-|TRBJ2-7
CSASAGYYEQYF
TGCAGTGCTAGTGCCGGGTACTACGAGCAGTACTTC
>-|TRBV7-8|-|TRBJ2-7
CASSLAAPNQRGFYEQYF
TGTGCCAGCAGCTTAGCGGCCCCAAATCAAAGGGGCTTCTACGAGCAGTACTTC
>-|TRBV12-2|once|TRBJ2-4
CASRLGDPGDTKNIQYF
TGTGCAAGTCGCTTAGGAGACCCTGGGGACACCAAAAACATTCAGTACTTC
>TRBD2|TRBV4-3|-|TRBJ2-5
CASSRPEEGLTAPQYF
TGCGCCAGCAGCCGTCCCGAGGAGGGACTAACCGCGCCCCAGTACTTC
>-|TRBV21-1|-|TRBJ1-3
CASSKGWARSGNTIYF
TGTGCCAGCAGCAAAGGCTGGGCGCGATCTGGAAACACCATATATTTT
>TRBD1|TRBV12-3/TRBV12-4|few|TRBJ1-2
CASSYDRVWGYTF
TGTGCCAGCAGTTATGACAGGGTGTGGGGCTACACCTTC
>-|TRBV6-2/TRBV6-3|-|TRBJ2-3
CASSRGYTDTQYF
TGTGCCAGCAGTAGGGGGTACACAGATACGCAGTATTTT
>-|TRBV5-1|-|TRBJ2-5
CASSLAGQGETQYF
TGCGCCAGCAGCTTGGCAGGGCAGGGGGAGACCCAGTACTTC
>-|TRBV5-1|-|TRBJ2-5
CASSLSTATETQYF
TGCGCCAGCAGCTTGTCTACAGCCACGGAGACCCAGTACTTC
>-|TRBV5-1|-|TRBJ1-1
CASSLAGITEAFF
TGCGCCAGCAGCTTGGCGGGGATCACTGAAGCTTTCTTT
>-|TRBV15|once|TRBJ1-4
CATSRDAGRNEKLFF
TGTGCCACCAGCAGAGATGCAGGGAGGAATGAAAAACTGTTTTTT
>-|TRBV6-5|-|TRBJ2-7
CASSYGRGSSYEQYF
TGTGCCAGCAGTTACGGCCGAGGAAGCTCCTACGAGCAGTACTTC
>TRBD1|TRBV10-3|once|TRBJ1-2
CASQQGQSYGYTF
TGTGCCAGCCAACAGGGACAGTCTTATGGCTACACCTTC
>-|TRBV12-5|-|TRBJ1-5
CASGPTGLANQPQHF
TGTGCTAGTGGTCCTACAGGGTTGGCCAATCAGCCCCAGCATTTT
>TRBD2|TRBV10-2|-|TRBJ2-1
CASSLAGGYEQFF
TGCGCCAGCAGCCTAGCGGGAGGGTATGAGCAGTTCTTC
>-|TRBV18|-|TRBJ1-1
CASSRQGRDTEAFF
TGTGCCAGCTCACGGCAGGGGAGGGACACTGAAGCTTTCTTT
>TRBD1|TRBV12-5|-|TRBJ1-5
CASGSTGGREPQHF
TGTGCTAGTGGTTCAACAGGGGGCAGAGAGCCCCAGCATTTT
>-|TRBV6-2/TRBV6-3|-|TRBJ1-1
CASSYSGGGTEAFF
TGTGCCAGCAGTTACTCGGGTGGAGGGACTGAAGCTTTCTTT
>-|TRBV5-1|-|TRBJ2-5
CASSLFRETQYF
TGCGCCAGCAGCTTGTTCCGAGAGACCCAGTACTTC
>-|TRBV5-5|few|TRBJ1-6
CASSLEQGLSSPLHF
TGTGCCAGCAGCTTGGAGCAGGGGCTAAGTTCACCCCTCCACTTT
>-|TRBV30|-|TRBJ1-5
CAWTPAGTFNQPQHF
TGTGCCTGGACTCCGGCCGGGACATTCAATCAGCCCCAGCATTTT
>-|TRBV4-1|-|TRBJ1-6
CASSLAGSPLHF
TGCGCCAGCAGCCTGGCAGGTTCACCCCTCCACTTT
>-|TRBV19|-|TRBJ1-1
CASSSGQTRNTEAFF
TGTGCCAGTAGTTCTGGACAGACCCGGAACACTGAAGCTTTCTTT
>-|TRBV7-2|-|TRBJ2-1
CASSLALDYSEQFF
TGTGCCAGCAGCTTAGCGCTGGACTACTCTGAGCAGTTCTTC
>-|TRBV3-1/TRBV3-2|few|TRBJ2-5
CASSRTEGETQYF
TGTGCCAGCAGCCGGACAGAGGGAGAGACCCAGTACTTC
>TRBD1|TRBV5-5|-|TRBJ2-3
CASSRMVGGIVGDTQYF
TGTGCCAGCAGCCGAATGGTAGGGGGCATAGTAGGAGATACGCAGTATTTT
>-|TRBV5-6|-|TRBJ2-5
CASSSRPGVETQYF
TGTGCCAGCAGCTCGAGGCCAGGGGTAGAGACCCAGTACTTC
>-|TRBV19|-|TRBJ1-3
CASSIDALRSGNTIYF
TGTGCCAGTAGTATAGACGCCCTGCGCTCTGGAAACACCATATATTTT
>-|TRBV4-3|-|TRBJ1-3
CASSQDGRDTIYF
TGCGCCAGCAGCCAAGACGGTCGTGACACCATATATTTT
>-|TRBV21-1|-|TRBJ1-1
CASILRGRGNTEAFF
TGTGCCAGCATCCTCCGGGGGAGGGGGAACACTGAAGCTTTCTTT
>-|TRBV29-1|-|TRBJ1-1
CSVEEGPRAFF
TGCAGCGTTGAAGAGGGGCCCCGGGCTTTCTTT
>TRBD2|TRBV3-1/TRBV3-2|-|TRBJ2-3
CASSQALAGRYTQYF
TGTGCCAGCAGCCAAGCATTAGCGGGAAGGTATACGCAGTATTTT
>-|TRBV24-1|-|TRBJ1-2
CATSDPGRGVAGYTF
TGTGCCACCAGTGACCCGGGACGGGGGGTCGCTGGCTACACCTTC
>TRBD1|TRBV5-4|once|TRBJ1-4
CASSFATGGEKLFF
TGTGCCAGCAGCTTTGCGACAGGGGGCGAAAAACTGTTTTTT
>-|TRBV27|-|TRBJ1-2
CASSLSTTGLGGYTF
TGTGCCAGCAGTTTATCGACGACAGGCCTCGGTGGCTACACCTTC
>TRBD1|TRBV7-2|-|TRBJ1-4
CASSSDRGANEKLFF
TGTGCCAGCAGCTCCGACAGGGGAGCTAATGAAAAACTGTTTTTT
>-|TRBV5-1|-|TRBJ1-2
CASSLVGENGGYTF
TGCGCCAGCAGCTTGGTTGGGGAGAACGGTGGCTACACCTTC
>TRBD1|TRBV24-1|-|TRBJ1-5
CATSDNGQGVSNQPQHF
TGTGCCACCAGTGATAATGGACAGGGTGTTAGCAATCAGCCCCAGCATTTT
>-|TRBV12-5|-|TRBJ2-1
CASGFLAVSYNEQFF
TGTGCTAGTGGTTTCTTAGCGGTTTCCTACAATGAGCAGTTCTTC
>TRBD1|TRBV7-2|-|TRBJ1-5
CASTTGGGFNQPQHF
TGTGCCAGCACCACAGGGGGGGGGTTCAATCAGCCCCAGCATTTT